This paragraph covers one T cell receptor beta chain sequence. The antigen is not known. TCRdb's copy holds only in-frame clones and misses some; the assay was immunoSEQ multiplex PCR. The profile covers 69,000 or so clones, with roughly 88% appearing a single time and over 0.55% taken by the ten largest. The data belong to a study of OX40 agonist ivuxolimab in advanced cancers. Study overall: Cohort: roughly 80% men, mean age 60, aged roughly 23 to 79. Eligibility rules accepted prior anti-PD-1, anti-PD-L1 or anti-CTLA-4 therapy, and around 44% had some.

Study-wide results and caveats: Certain nonresponders additionally had low normalized T-cell clonal expansion.

The origin of this receptor is an adult with an advanced solid tumor such as melanoma, head and neck, liver or kidney cancer. Sample: CD4+ or CD8+ T cells sorted from blood, taken in a trial of the OX40 agonist ivuxolimab.

The CDR3 loop is CASRGVGELFF. The CDR3 DNA sequence: TGTGCCAGCAGGGGGGTCGGGGAGCTGTTTTTT. This chain links TRBV6-1 with TRBJ2-2; D may match TRBD1 or TRBD2 (5 bases each). This CDR3 comprises 11 residues. V was clipped by 6 bases and J by 7 bases, with 6 bases between them. The germline V gene has CDR1 MNHNS and CDR2 SASEGT.